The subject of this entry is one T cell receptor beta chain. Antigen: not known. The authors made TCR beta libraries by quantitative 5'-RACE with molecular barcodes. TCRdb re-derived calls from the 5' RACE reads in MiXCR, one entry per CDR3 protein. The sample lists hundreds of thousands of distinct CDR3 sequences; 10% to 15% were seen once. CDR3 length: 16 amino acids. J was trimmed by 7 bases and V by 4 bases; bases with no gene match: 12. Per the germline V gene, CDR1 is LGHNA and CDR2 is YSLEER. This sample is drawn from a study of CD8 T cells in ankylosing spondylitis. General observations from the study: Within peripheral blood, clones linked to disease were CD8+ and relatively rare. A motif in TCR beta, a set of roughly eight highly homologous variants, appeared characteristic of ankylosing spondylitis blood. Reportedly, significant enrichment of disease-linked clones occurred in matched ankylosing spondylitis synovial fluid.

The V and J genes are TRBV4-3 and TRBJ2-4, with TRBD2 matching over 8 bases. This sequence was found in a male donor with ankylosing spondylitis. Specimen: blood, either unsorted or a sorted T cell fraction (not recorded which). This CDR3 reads CASSPYREGLGNIQYF. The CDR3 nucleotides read TGCGCCAGCAGCCCCTACCGGGAGGGCCTAGGTAACATTCAGTACTTC.